This is a list of T cell receptor beta chains from one sample in a study of blood T cell repertoires in COVID-19. The assay was immunoSEQ multiplex PCR, and TCRdb's table has in-frame clones only and misses some. The table lists under 350,000 clones, around 86% of them singletons. What was sequenced was PBMCs or T cells enriched from blood (not recorded which). The receptors were sampled from a woman aged 40 to 49 who had recovered from COVID-19. Each CDR3 is given with its conserved first and last residue. Size is stated for part of the rows, as once, few or many counts, or as a class when the clone is expanded.

J,V,size,CDR3
TRBJ1-1,TRBV2,.,CASRSQGGEAFF
TRBJ1-2,TRBV5-1,once,CASSFTQGADYGYTF
TRBJ1-5,TRBV6-2/TRBV6-3,once,CASSSNRGRNQPQHF
TRBJ2-2,TRBV4-2,.,CASSRDRASNTGELFF
TRBJ2-2,TRBV7-2,once,CASSNLVNARELFF
TRBJ1-6,TRBV4-2,.,CASSQDLGTGTNSPLHF
TRBJ2-1,TRBV7-2,once,CASSLASRQGARQFF
TRBJ1-6,TRBV27,once,CASSFLNSPLHF
TRBJ2-5,TRBV27,.,CASSSSGGQETQYF
TRBJ2-2,TRBV9,.,CASSGGPLRDTGELFF
TRBJ2-4,TRBV14,once,CASSQGSPGRGNIQYF
TRBJ2-3,TRBV14,.,CASSQVRDYTNTQYF
TRBJ2-2,TRBV19,.,CASSITGGPGELFF
TRBJ1-2,TRBV5-6,.,CASSLYPGVYGYTF
TRBJ2-2,TRBV19,.,CASSIELTDYTGELFF
TRBJ1-6,TRBV19,.,CASSIEGRGSSPLHF
TRBJ2-5,TRBV18,.,CASSLWTDPQETQYF
TRBJ1-2,TRBV5-1,.,CASSMGQGYGYTF
TRBJ1-1,TRBV5-1,.,CASSPGGPESTEAFF
TRBJ2-2,TRBV18,.,CASSPRGGGANTGELFF
TRBJ1-5,TRBV12-3/TRBV12-4,.,CASSFNSNQPQHF
TRBJ2-1,TRBV5-1,.,CASSVGLDNEQFF
TRBJ1-1,TRBV20-1,many,CSAIRDTEAFF
TRBJ1-2,TRBV2,few,CASSEAGGGYGYTF
TRBJ1-2,TRBV7-9,.,CASALVEAGYGYTF
TRBJ1-1,TRBV6-5,.,CASSYTRQGEAFF
TRBJ1-1,TRBV4-3,.,CASSIRDRGIGRAFF
TRBJ2-6,TRBV5-8,.,CASSLSAAGANVLTF
TRBJ1-4,TRBV5-1,.,CASSLAVGTANEKLFF
TRBJ1-2,TRBV20-1,.,CSASHSYYGYTF
TRBJ2-1,TRBV7-6,.,CASSLELAGGPRNEQFF
TRBJ2-5,TRBV19,.,CASSPTVTQETQYF
TRBJ1-1,TRBV3-1/TRBV3-2,.,CASSQDWQNTEAFF
TRBJ1-5,TRBV30,.,CAWSVGGNQPQHF
TRBJ1-6,TRBV9,.,CASSIGQGPDSPLHF
TRBJ2-4,TRBV20-1,.,CSASPSQGLKNIQYF
TRBJ1-1,TRBV5-4,.,CASSSPTSTEAFF
TRBJ2-3,TRBV5-8,.,CASSSGTGVADTQYF
TRBJ2-3,TRBV3-1/TRBV3-2,.,CASSQFTGSDTQYF
TRBJ2-1,TRBV11-2,.,CASSFGRGVYNEQFF
TRBJ1-2,TRBV27,.,CASSLYAGYGYTF
TRBJ2-3,TRBV7-2,.,CASSLRTEDTQYF
TRBJ1-2,TRBV7-8,.,CASSTRQGEYYGYTF
TRBJ1-2,TRBV5-4,.,CAGRGRDYGYTF
TRBJ2-5,TRBV5-6,.,CASSLISGRETQYF
TRBJ2-6,TRBV4-3,.,CASSQDFAGANVLTF
TRBJ1-2,TRBV6-2/TRBV6-3,.,CASSSYYDRGGRGYTF
TRBJ1-1,TRBV7-9,.,CASSLDGTEAFF
TRBJ1-1,TRBV19,once,CASIRSWGGGGTEAFF
TRBJ2-5,TRBV5-1,.,CASSLDRGETQYF
TRBJ2-7,TRBV5-6,.,CASSSQGLFYSYEQYF
TRBJ2-4,TRBV3-1/TRBV3-2,.,CASSQDSLGRVENIQYF
TRBJ1-1,TRBV9,.,CASSVQQGRNTEAFF
TRBJ1-1,TRBV5-1,.,CASSLFGQNTEAFF
TRBJ1-1,TRBV11-2,.,CASSLANRGHTEAFF